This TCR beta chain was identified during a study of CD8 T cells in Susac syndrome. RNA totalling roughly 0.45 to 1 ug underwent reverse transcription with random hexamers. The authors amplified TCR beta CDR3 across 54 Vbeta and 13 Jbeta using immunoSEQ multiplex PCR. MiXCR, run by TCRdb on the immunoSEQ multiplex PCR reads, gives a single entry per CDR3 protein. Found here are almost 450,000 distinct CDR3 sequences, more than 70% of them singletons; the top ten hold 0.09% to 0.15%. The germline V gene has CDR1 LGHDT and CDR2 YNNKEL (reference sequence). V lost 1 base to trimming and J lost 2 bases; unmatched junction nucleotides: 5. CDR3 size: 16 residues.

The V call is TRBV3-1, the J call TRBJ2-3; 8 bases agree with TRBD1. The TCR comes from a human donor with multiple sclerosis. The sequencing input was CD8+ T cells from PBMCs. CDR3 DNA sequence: TGTGCCAGCAGCCAAGTAGGACAGGGCCCCACAGATACGCAGTATTTT. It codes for CASSQVGQGPTDTQYF.